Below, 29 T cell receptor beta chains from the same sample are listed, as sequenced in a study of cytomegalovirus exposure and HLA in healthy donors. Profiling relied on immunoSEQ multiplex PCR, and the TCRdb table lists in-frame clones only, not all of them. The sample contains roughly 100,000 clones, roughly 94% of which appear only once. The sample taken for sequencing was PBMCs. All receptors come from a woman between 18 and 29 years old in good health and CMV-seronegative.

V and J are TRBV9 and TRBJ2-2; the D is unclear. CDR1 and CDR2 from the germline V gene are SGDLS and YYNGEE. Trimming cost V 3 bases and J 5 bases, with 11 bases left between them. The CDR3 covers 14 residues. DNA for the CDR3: TGTGCCAGCAGCGCCTACTTCGGGACCGGGGAGCTGTTTTTT. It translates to CASSAYFGTGELFF.

The CDR3 DNA is TGTGCCAGCAGGGAACCTAGCGGGGGGCGACTGGAGCAGTTCTTC. It is translated as CASREPSGGRLEQFF. The gene calls are TRBV6-1 and TRBJ2-1; 11 bases line up with TRBD2. CDR3 length equals 15 residues. Germline assignment: CDR1 MNHNS and CDR2 SASEGT. After removal of 6 bases from V and 10 bases from J, the junction contained 11 bases not matched to a gene.

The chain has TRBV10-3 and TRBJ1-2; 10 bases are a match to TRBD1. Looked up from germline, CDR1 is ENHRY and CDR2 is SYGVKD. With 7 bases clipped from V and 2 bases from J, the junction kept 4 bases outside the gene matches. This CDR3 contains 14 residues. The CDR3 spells CAITPGQGNYGYTF. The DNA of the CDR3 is TGTGCCATCACTCCGGGACAGGGGAACTATGGCTACACCTTC.

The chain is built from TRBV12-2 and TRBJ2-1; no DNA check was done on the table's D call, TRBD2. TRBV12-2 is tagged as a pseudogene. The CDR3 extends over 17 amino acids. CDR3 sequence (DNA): TGTGCAAGTCGCCCATGGACTAGCGGGGACTCCTACAATGAGCAGTTCTTC. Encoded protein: CASRPWTSGDSYNEQFF.

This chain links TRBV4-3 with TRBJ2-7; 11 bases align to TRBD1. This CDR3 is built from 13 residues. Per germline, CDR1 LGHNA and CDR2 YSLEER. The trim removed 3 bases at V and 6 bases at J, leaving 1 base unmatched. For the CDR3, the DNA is TGCGCCAGCAGCCAGGGACAGGGGGGCGAGCAGTACTTC. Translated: CASSQGQGGEQYF.

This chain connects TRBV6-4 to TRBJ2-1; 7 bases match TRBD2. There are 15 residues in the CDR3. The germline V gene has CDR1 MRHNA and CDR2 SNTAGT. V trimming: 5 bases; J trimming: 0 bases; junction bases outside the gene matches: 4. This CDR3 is CASSSSGNSYNEQFF. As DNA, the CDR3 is TGTGCCAGCAGTTCTAGCGGAAACTCCTACAATGAGCAGTTCTTC.

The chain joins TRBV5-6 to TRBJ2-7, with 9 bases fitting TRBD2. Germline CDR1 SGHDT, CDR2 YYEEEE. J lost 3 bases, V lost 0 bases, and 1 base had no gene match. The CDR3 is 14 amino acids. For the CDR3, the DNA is TGTGCCAGCAGCTTGGGACTAGCGGTCTACGAGCAGTACTTC. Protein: CASSLGLAVYEQYF.

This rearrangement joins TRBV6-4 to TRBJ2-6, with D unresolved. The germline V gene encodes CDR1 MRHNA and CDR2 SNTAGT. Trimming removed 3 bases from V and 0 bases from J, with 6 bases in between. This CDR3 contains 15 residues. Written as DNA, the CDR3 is TGTGCCAGCAGTGAAGACAACTCTGGGGCCAACGTCCTGACTTTC. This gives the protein CASSEDNSGANVLTF.

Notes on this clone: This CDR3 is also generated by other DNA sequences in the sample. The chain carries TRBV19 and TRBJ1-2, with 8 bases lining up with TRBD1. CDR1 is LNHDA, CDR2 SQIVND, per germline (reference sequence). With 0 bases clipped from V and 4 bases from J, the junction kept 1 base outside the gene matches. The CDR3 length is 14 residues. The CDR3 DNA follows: TGTGCCAGTAGTATAGAAACAGGGGGCTATGGCTACACCTTC. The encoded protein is CASSIETGGYGYTF.

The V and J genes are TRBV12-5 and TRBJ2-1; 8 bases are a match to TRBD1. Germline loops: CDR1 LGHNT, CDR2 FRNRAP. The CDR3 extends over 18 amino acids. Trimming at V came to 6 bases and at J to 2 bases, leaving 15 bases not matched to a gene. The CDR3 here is CASGPLMSGGGTYNEQFF. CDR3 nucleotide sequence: TGTGCTAGTGGCCCCCTAATGTCAGGGGGCGGTACCTACAATGAGCAGTTCTTC.

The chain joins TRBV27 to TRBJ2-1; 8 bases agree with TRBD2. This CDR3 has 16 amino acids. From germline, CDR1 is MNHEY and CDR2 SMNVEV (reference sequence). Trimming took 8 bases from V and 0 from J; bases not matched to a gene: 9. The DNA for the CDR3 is TGTGCCAGCTGTCCCGAGCGGGGGAGCTCCTACAATGAGCAGTTCTTC. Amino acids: CASCPERGSSYNEQFF.

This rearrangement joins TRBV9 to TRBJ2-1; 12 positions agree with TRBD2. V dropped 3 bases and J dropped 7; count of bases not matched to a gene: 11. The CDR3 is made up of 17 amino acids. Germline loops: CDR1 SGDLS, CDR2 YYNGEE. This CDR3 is CASSAPSLAGGRNEQFF. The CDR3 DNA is TGTGCCAGCAGCGCGCCCTCACTAGCGGGGGGTCGGAATGAGCAGTTCTTC.

The CDR3 sequence: CASSSPFDRGQPQHF. In DNA form, the CDR3 reads TGTGCCAGCAGTAGTCCGTTCGACAGGGGCCAGCCCCAGCATTTT. The chain uses TRBV6-6 and TRBJ1-5; 8 nucleotides line up with TRBD1. The germline V gene encodes CDR1 MNHNY and CDR2 SVGAGI (reference sequence). The CDR3 is 15 residues long. J lost 7 bases, V lost 5 bases, and 10 bases had no gene match.

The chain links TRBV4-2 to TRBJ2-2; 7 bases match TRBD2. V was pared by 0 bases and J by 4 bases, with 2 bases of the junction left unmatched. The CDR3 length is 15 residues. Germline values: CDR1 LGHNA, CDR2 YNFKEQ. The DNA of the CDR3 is TGTGCCAGCAGCCAAGAGCAGCGGGGCACCGGGGAGCTGTTTTTT. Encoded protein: CASSQEQRGTGELFF.

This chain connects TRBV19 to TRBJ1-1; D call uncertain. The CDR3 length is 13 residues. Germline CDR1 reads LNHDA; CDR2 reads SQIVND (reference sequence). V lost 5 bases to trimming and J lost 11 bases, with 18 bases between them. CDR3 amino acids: CASSPTFRLRAFF. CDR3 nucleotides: TGTGCCAGTAGTCCGACTTTCCGGCTACGGGCTTTCTTT. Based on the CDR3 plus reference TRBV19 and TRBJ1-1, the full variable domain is DGGITQSPKYLFRKEGQNVTLSCEQNLNHDAMYWYRQDPGQGLRLIYYSQIVNDFQKGDIAEGYSVSREKKESFPLTVTSAQKNPTAFYLCASSPTFRLRAFFGQGTRLTVV.

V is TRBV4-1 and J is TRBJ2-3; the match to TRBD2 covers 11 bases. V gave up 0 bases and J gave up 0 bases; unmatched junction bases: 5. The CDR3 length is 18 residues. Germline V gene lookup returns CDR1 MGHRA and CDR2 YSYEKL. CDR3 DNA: TGCGCCAGCAGCCAAGAGCCTAGCGGGGGGATTAGCACAGATACGCAGTATTTT. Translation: CASSQEPSGGISTDTQYF.

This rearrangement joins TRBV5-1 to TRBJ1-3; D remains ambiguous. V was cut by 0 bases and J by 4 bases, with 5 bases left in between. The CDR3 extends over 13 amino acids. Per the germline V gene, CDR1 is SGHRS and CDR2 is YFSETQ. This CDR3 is CASSLALGNTIYF. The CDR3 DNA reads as TGCGCCAGCAGCTTGGCCTTAGGAAACACCATATATTTT.

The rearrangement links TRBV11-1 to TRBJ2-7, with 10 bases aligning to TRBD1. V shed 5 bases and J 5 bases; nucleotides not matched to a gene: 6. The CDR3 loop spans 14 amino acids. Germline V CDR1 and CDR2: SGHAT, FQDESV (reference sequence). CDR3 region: CASSKRTGGDEQYF. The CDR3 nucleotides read TGTGCCAGCAGCAAGCGGACAGGGGGGGACGAGCAGTACTTC.

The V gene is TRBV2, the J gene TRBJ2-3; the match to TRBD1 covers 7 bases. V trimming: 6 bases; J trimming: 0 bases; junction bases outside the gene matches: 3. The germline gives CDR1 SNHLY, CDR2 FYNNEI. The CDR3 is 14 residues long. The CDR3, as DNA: TGTGCCAGCAGCCGGGACAGCAGCACAGATACGCAGTATTTT. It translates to CASSRDSSTDTQYF.

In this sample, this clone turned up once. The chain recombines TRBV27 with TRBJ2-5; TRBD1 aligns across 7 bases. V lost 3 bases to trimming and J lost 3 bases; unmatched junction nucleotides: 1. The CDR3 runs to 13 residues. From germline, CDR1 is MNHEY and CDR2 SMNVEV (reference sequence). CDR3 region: CASSFQGEETQYF. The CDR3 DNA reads TGTGCCAGCAGTTTCCAGGGGGAAGAGACCCAGTACTTC.

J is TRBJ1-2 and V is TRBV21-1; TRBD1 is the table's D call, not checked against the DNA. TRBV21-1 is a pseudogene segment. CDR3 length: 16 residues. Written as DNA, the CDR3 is TGTGCCAGCAGCGGACAATCTAGGGGGCGTCTAAGTGGCTACACCTTC. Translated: CASSGQSRGRLSGYTF.

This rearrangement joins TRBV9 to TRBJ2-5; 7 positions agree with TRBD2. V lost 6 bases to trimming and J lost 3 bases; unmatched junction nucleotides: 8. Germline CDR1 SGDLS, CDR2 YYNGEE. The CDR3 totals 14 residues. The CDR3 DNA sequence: TGTGCCAGCACTCCTGGCGGGAGAGAAGAGACCCAGTACTTC. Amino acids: CASTPGGREETQYF. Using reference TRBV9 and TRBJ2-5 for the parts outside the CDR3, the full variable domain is DSGVTQTPKHLITATGQRVTLRCSPRSGDLSVYWYQQSLDQGLQFLIQYYNGEERAKGNILERFSAQQFPDLHSELNLSSLELGDSALYFCASTPGGREETQYFGPGTRLLVL.

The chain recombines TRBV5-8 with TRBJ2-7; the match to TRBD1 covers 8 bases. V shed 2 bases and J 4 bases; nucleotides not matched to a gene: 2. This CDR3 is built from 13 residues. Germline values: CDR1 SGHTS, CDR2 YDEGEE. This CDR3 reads CASSFNRGYEQYF. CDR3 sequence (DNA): TGTGCCAGCAGCTTTAACAGGGGGTACGAGCAGTACTTC.

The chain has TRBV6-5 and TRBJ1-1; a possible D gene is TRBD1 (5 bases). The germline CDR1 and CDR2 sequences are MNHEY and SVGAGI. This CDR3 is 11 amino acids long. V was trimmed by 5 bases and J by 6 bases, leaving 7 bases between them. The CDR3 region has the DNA TGTGCCAGCAGTCAGGGCCCTGAAGCTTTCTTT. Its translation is CASSQGPEAFF.

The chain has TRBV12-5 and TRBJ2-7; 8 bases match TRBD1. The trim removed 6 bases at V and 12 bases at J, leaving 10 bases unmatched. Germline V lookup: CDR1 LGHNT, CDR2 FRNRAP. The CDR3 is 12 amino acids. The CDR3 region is CASGLPTGDRYF. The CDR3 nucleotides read TGTGCTAGTGGACTTCCGACAGGGGACCGGTACTTC.

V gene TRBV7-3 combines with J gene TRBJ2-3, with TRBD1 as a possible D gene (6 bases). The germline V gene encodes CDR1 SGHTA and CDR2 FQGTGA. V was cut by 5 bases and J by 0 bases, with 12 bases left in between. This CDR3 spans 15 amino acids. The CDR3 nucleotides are TGTGCCAGCAGCCAGGACAGCAGTAGCACAGATACGCAGTATTTT. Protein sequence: CASSQDSSSTDTQYF.

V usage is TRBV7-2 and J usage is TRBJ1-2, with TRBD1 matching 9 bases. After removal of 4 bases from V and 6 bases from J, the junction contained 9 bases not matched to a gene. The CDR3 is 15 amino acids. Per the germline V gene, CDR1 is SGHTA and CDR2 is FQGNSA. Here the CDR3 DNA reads TGTGCCAGCAGCTCTTCCGGGACAGGGAATCATGGCTACACCTTC. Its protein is CASSSSGTGNHGYTF.

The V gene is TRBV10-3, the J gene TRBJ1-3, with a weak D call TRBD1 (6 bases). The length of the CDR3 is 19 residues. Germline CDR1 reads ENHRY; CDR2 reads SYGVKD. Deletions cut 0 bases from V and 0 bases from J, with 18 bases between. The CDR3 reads CAISESAGMGAHSGNTIYF. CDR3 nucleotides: TGTGCCATCAGTGAGTCAGCAGGGATGGGGGCCCACTCTGGAAACACCATATATTTT.

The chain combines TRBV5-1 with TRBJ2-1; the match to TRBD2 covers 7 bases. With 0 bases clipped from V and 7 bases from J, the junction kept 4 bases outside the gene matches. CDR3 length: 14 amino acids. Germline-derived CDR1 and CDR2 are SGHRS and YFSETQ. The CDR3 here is CASSLGGRANEQFF. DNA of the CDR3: TGCGCCAGCAGCTTGGGCGGGAGAGCGAATGAGCAGTTCTTC.